This T cell receptor (beta chain) was found in a study of early T cells in non-severe SARS-CoV-2 infection. TCRdb analysed the 5' RACE reads with MiXCR anew, one entry per CDR3 protein. The sample includes under 60,000 distinct CDR3 sequences, 7% to 10% of them seen just once. This clonotype was seen a handful of times. Germline loops: CDR1 SGHRS, CDR2 YFSETQ. V was cut by 0 bases and J by 10 bases, with 11 bases left in between. The CDR3 extends over 14 amino acids. This receptor was taken from an adult who was a healthcare worker with PCR-confirmed SARS-CoV-2 infection or an uninfected control (not recorded which). V and J are TRBV5-1 and TRBJ1-6; D remains ambiguous. Sequencing was performed on whole blood. CDR3 residues: CASSLAGFGSPLHF. CDR3 DNA: TGCGCCAGCAGCTTGGCGGGTTTCGGATCACCCCTCCACTTT.